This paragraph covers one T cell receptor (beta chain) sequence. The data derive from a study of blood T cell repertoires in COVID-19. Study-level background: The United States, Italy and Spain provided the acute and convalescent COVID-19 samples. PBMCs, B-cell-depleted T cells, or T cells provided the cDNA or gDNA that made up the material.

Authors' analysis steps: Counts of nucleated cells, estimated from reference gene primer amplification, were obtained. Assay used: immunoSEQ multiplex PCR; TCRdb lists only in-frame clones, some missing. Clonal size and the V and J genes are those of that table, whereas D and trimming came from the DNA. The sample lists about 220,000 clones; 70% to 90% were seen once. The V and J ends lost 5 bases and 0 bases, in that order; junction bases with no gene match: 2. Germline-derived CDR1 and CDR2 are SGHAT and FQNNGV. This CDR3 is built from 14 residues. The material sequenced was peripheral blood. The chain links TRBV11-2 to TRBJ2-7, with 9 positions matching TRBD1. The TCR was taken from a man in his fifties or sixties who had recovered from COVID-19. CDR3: CASSGTGLSYEQYF. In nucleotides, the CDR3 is TGTGCCAGCAGCGGGACAGGGCTCTCCTACGAGCAGTACTTC.